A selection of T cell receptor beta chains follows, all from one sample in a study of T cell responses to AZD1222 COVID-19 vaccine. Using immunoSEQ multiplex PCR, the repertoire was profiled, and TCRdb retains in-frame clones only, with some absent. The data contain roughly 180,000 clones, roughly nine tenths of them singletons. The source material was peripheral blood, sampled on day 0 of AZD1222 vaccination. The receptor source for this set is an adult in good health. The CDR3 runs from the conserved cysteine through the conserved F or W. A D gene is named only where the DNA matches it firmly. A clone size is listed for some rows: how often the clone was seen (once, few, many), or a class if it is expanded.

cdr3_nt: TGTGCGAGGGATGGTGGGGCCAACGTCCTGACTTTC
cdr3_aa: CARDGGANVLTF
clone_size: NA
d_call: NA
v_call: TRBV9
j_call: TRBJ2-6

cdr3_nt: TGTGCCAGCAGCTGGAGGGGGGCCCAAGAGACCCAGTACTTC
cdr3_aa: CASSWRGAQETQYF
clone_size: NA
d_call: NA
v_call: TRBV7-2
j_call: TRBJ2-5

cdr3_nt: TGTGCCAGCAGCTTAGAACCATACAGCAAGGTCGGCTACACCTTC
cdr3_aa: CASSLEPYSKVGYTF
clone_size: NA
d_call: NA
v_call: TRBV11-2
j_call: TRBJ1-2

cdr3_nt: TGTGCCAGCAGCATAACAGGACAGGGGTTAGATTCACCCCTCCACTTT
cdr3_aa: CASSITGQGLDSPLHF
clone_size: NA
d_call: TRBD1
v_call: TRBV9
j_call: TRBJ1-6

cdr3_nt: TGTGCCAGCAGCCCCGGGACAGGGGTCAACAATGAGCAGTTCTTC
cdr3_aa: CASSPGTGVNNEQFF
clone_size: NA
d_call: TRBD1
v_call: TRBV5-4
j_call: TRBJ2-1

cdr3_nt: TGCGCCAGCAGGCTGGGGACAGACTATGGCTACACCTTC
cdr3_aa: CASRLGTDYGYTF
clone_size: few
d_call: TRBD1
v_call: TRBV5-1
j_call: TRBJ1-2

cdr3_nt: TGTGCCAGTAGTCCAACCGGGACTTACTACGAGCAGTACTTC
cdr3_aa: CASSPTGTYYEQYF
clone_size: NA
d_call: NA
v_call: TRBV19
j_call: TRBJ2-7

cdr3_nt: TGTGCCAGCAGCTTAGTGCTGGGGAATGAAAAACTGTTTTTT
cdr3_aa: CASSLVLGNEKLFF
clone_size: NA
d_call: NA
v_call: TRBV5-8
j_call: TRBJ1-4

cdr3_nt: TGCGCCAGCAGCTTGGTGACACTAGCGGGGGGGATAGATACGCAGTATTTT
cdr3_aa: CASSLVTLAGGIDTQYF
clone_size: NA
d_call: TRBD2
v_call: TRBV5-1
j_call: TRBJ2-3

cdr3_nt: TGTGCCACAAGACGGTCTATGAACACTGAAGCTTTCTTT
cdr3_aa: CATRRSMNTEAFF
clone_size: NA
d_call: NA
v_call: TRBV10-3
j_call: TRBJ1-1

cdr3_nt: TGTGCCAGCAGCTGGGACAACAATCGCCCCTACGAGCAGTACTTC
cdr3_aa: CASSWDNNRPYEQYF
clone_size: NA
d_call: NA
v_call: TRBV5-6
j_call: TRBJ2-7

cdr3_nt: TGTGCCAGCAGTAACAGACAGTCTCCCGATTATCAGCCCCAGCATTTT
cdr3_aa: CASSNRQSPDYQPQHF
clone_size: NA
d_call: NA
v_call: TRBV6-2/TRBV6-3
j_call: TRBJ1-5

cdr3_nt: TGCGCCAGCAGCTTGACAGGGGGCAACTATGGCTACACCTTC
cdr3_aa: CASSLTGGNYGYTF
clone_size: NA
d_call: TRBD1
v_call: TRBV5-1
j_call: TRBJ1-2

cdr3_nt: TGTGCCAGCAGTCGCTCGGGGGATTCACCCCTCCACTTT
cdr3_aa: CASSRSGDSPLHF
clone_size: NA
d_call: NA
v_call: TRBV12-3/TRBV12-4
j_call: TRBJ1-6

cdr3_nt: TGCAGCGTTCAGGAAGGGGCTCACAACACAGATACGCAGTATTTT
cdr3_aa: CSVQEGAHNTDTQYF
clone_size: NA
d_call: NA
v_call: TRBV29-1
j_call: TRBJ2-3

cdr3_nt: TGCGCCAGCAGCCAAGAGTTGGGGTCGGGGACAGGGGGCTATGGCTACACCTTC
cdr3_aa: CASSQELGSGTGGYGYTF
clone_size: NA
d_call: TRBD1
v_call: TRBV4-3
j_call: TRBJ1-2

cdr3_nt: TGTGCCAGCAGCACTGTTCGGGGGGGTGTCGACGAGCAGTACTTC
cdr3_aa: CASSTVRGGVDEQYF
clone_size: once
d_call: TRBD2
v_call: TRBV11-1
j_call: TRBJ2-7

cdr3_nt: TGTGCCAGCTCACCCGGACGGAACTATGGCTACACCTTC
cdr3_aa: CASSPGRNYGYTF
clone_size: NA
d_call: NA
v_call: TRBV18
j_call: TRBJ1-2

cdr3_nt: TGCGCCGCAAGTGGGACAGACGGTGGCTACACCTTC
cdr3_aa: CAASGTDGGYTF
clone_size: NA
d_call: TRBD1
v_call: TRBV4-3
j_call: TRBJ1-2

cdr3_nt: TGTGCCTGGAGGTTCAGCGGGGGGTCCGGAGAGCAGTACTTC
cdr3_aa: CAWRFSGGSGEQYF
clone_size: NA
d_call: TRBD2
v_call: TRBV30
j_call: TRBJ2-7

cdr3_nt: TGTGCCAGCGCTTGGGGACAGCTACTTGAAGCTTTCTTT
cdr3_aa: CASAWGQLLEAFF
clone_size: NA
d_call: TRBD1
v_call: TRBV2
j_call: TRBJ1-1

cdr3_nt: TGTGCCATCGGGGGCCAGGGGGCCTACGAGCAGTACTTC
cdr3_aa: CAIGGQGAYEQYF
clone_size: NA
d_call: TRBD1
v_call: TRBV10-3
j_call: TRBJ2-7